The 8 T cell receptor beta chains below come from one sample, sequenced in a study of shared clonotypes between healthy human individuals. Data came from immunoSEQ multiplex PCR; TCRdb stores just in-frame clones and leaves some out. The sample records 450,000 to 500,000 clones, more than 65% being singletons. Material: PBMCs. The receptors were sampled from a woman between 40 and 50 years old in good health. Some clones in this sample may be carry-over from other donors' samples.

For this clone: Given a far larger clone just one base away, this is likely a sequencing read error. A read error is likely, as this CDR3 ends without the conserved phenylalanine or tryptophan. The chain employs TRBV30 and TRBJ1-1; unclear D gene. The CDR3 sequence is 13 residues long. Trimming left V 5 bases short and J 0 bases short, with 10 bases between. The germline V gene encodes CDR1 GTSNPN and CDR2 SVGIG (reference sequence). CDR3 bases: TGTGCCTGGGAGGGAAACATGAACACTGAAGCTTTCCTT. As protein: CAWEGNMNTEAFL.

This chain links TRBV11-1 with TRBJ2-7, with 13 bases matching TRBD2. This CDR3 has 15 amino acids. The J segment lost 1 base and the V segment lost 10 bases, leaving 7 bases of the junction unmatched. CDR1 SGHAT and CDR2 FQDESV come from the germline V gene (reference sequence). The CDR3 loop reads CATTSGRAASYEQYF. The DNA of the CDR3 is TGTGCCACCACTAGCGGGAGGGCCGCTTCCTACGAGCAGTACTTC.

There are a few counts of this clone. The rearrangement links TRBV7-2 to TRBJ2-3; TRBD2 matches at 11 bases. V lost 1 base to trimming and J lost 3 bases; unmatched junction nucleotides: 12. This CDR3 spans 19 amino acids. CDR1 is SGHTA, CDR2 FQGNSA, per germline. The CDR3 DNA follows: TGTGCCAGCAGCTTAGTGCGGGGGCTTAGCGGGAGGGAAACAGATACGCAGTATTTT. Residues: CASSLVRGLSGRETDTQYF.

Points on this clone: This may come from a read error, since a much larger clone is one base off. The rearrangement links TRBV4-1 to TRBJ2-3, with a weak D call TRBD2 (5 bases). This CDR3 comprises 15 residues. Germline V gene sequence: CDR1 MGHRA, CDR2 YSYEKL. CDR3 bases: TGCGCCAGCAGCCAACAAGGACTGGGTACAGATATGCAGTATTTT. It translates to CASSQQGLGTDMQYF.

This chain uses TRBV5-1 with TRBJ1-5, with unresolved D. Trimming removed 0 bases from V and 7 bases from J, with 14 bases in between. Germline lookup yields CDR1 SGHRS and CDR2 YFSETQ. The CDR3 consists of 15 residues. The CDR3 nucleotides read TGCGCCAGCAGCTTGGTTGGGGATCAAGGACAGCCCCAGCATTTT. Translation: CASSLVGDQGQPQHF.

The chain joins TRBV29-1 to TRBJ1-2, with unresolved D. This CDR3 has 11 amino acids. V lost 4 bases to trimming and J lost 2 bases, with 5 bases between them. Germline values: CDR1 SQVTM, CDR2 ANQGSEA. CDR3 nucleotide sequence: TGCAGCGTTGTTCACAACTATGGCTACACCTTC. Protein: CSVVHNYGYTF.

As to this clone: It is likely a read error: a sequence one base away is far more abundant. The chain combines TRBV7-2 with TRBJ1-2; perhaps TRBD1 as D (6 bases). Germline V gene sequence: CDR1 SGHTA, CDR2 FQGNSA. The CDR3 sequence is 15 residues long. V dropped 5 bases and J dropped 4 bases, with 17 bases sitting between them. In DNA, the CDR3 is TGTGCCAGCAGCCTCCAGGACAGTGCGCCCTATGGCTACACCTTC. Translating it yields CASSLQDSAPYGYTF.

Notes on this clone: This likely reflects a read error, since a far larger clone is one base away. The rearrangement joins TRBV29-1 to TRBJ2-2, with a possible D match to TRBD2 (6 bases). This CDR3 is 14 amino acids long. The V and J ends lost 7 bases and 3 bases respectively, with 15 bases between them. Germline values: CDR1 SQVTM, CDR2 ANQGSEA. CDR3 in amino acids: CSAGRGEDTGELFF. As DNA, the CDR3 is TGCAGCGCTGGGCGGGGAGAGGACACCGGGGAGCTGTTTTTT.